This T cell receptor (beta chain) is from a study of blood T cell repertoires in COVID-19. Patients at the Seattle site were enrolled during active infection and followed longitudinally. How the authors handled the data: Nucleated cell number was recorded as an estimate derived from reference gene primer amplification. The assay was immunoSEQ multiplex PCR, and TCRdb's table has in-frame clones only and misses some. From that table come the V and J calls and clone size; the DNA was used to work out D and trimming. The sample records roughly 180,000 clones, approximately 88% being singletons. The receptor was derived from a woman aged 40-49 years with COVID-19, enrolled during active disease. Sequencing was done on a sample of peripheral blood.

CDR3 residues: CASRKGQYTTNEKLFF. CDR3 coding DNA: TGTGCCAGCAGGAAGGGACAGTACACAACTAATGAAAAACTGTTTTTT. The V and J genes are TRBV27 and TRBJ1-4; TRBD1 agrees at 7 bases. The junction had 7 bases not matched to a gene; V was cut back by 6 bases and J by 0 bases. There are 16 residues in the CDR3. The germline gives CDR1 MNHEY, CDR2 SMNVEV (reference sequence).